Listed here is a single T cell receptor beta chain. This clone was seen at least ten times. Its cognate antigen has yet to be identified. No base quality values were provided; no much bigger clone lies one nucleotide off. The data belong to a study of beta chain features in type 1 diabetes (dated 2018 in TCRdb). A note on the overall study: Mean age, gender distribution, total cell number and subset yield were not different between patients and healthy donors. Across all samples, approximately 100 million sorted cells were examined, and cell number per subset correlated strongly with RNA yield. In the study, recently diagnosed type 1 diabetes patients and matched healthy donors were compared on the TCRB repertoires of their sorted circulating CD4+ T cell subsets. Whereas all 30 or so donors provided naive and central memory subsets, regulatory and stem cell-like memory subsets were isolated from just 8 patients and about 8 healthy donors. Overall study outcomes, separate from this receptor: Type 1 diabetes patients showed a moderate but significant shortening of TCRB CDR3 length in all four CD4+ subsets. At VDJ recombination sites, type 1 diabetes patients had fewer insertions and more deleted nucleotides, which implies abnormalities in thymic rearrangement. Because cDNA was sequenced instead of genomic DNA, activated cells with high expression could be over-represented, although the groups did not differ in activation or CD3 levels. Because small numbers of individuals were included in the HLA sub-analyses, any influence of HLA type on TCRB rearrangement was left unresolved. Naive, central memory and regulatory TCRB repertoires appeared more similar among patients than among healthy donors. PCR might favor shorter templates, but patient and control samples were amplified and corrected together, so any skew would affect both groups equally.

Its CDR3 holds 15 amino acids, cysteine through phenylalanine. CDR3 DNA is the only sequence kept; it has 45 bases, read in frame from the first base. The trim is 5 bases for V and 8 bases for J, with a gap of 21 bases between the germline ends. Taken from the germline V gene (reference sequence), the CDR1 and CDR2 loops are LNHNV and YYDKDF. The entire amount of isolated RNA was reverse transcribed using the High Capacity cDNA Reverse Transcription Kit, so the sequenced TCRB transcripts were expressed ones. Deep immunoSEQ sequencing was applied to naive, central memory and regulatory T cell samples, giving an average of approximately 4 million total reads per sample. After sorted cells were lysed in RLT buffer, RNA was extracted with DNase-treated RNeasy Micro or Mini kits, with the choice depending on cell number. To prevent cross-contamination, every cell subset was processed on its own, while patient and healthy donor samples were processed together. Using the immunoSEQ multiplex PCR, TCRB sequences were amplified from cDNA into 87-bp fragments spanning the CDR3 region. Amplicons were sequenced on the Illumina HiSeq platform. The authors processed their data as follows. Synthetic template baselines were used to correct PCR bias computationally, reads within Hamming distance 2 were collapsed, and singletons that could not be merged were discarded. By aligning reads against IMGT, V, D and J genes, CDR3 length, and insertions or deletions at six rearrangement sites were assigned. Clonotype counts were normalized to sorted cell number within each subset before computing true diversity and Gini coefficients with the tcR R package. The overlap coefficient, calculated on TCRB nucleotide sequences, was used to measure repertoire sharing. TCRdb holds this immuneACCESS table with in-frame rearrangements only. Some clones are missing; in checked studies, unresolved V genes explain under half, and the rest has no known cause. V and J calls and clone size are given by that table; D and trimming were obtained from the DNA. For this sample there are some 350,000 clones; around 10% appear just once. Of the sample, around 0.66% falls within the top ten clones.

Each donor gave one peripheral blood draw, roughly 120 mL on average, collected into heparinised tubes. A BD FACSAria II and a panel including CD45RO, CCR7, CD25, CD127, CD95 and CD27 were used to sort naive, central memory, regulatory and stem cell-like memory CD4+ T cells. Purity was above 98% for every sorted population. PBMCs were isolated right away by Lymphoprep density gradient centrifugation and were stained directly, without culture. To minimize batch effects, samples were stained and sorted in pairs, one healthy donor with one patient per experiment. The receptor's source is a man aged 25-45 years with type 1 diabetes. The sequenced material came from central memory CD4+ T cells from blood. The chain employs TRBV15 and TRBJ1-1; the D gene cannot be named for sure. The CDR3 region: CATSGEVGLADEAFF. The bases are TGTGCCACCAGCGGGGAAGTCGGGCTGGCGGACGAAGCTTTCTTT.